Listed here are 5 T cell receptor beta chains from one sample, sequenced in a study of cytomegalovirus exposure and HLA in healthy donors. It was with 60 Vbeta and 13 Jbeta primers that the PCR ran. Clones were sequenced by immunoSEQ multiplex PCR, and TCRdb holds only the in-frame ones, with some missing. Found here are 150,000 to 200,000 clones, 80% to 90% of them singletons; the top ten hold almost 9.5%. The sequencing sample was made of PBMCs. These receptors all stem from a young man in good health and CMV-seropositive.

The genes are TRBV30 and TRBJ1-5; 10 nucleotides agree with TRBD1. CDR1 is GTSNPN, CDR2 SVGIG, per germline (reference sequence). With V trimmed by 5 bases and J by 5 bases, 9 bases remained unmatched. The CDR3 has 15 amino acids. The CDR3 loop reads CAWRKPGQGHQPQHF. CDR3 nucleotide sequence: TGTGCCTGGCGAAAGCCGGGACAGGGGCATCAGCCCCAGCATTTT.

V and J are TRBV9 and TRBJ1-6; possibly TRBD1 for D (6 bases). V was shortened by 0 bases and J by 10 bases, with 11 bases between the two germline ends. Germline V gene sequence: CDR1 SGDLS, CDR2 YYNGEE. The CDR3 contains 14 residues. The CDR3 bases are TGTGCCAGCAGCGTAGGAGGGGGTGGATCACCCCTCCACTTT. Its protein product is CASSVGGGGSPLHF.

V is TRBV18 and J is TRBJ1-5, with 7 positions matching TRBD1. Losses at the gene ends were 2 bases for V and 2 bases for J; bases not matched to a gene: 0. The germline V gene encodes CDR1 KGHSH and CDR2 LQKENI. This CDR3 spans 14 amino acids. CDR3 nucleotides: TGTGCCAGCTCACCAGGGACAGGCAATCAGCCCCAGCATTTT. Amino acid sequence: CASSPGTGNQPQHF.

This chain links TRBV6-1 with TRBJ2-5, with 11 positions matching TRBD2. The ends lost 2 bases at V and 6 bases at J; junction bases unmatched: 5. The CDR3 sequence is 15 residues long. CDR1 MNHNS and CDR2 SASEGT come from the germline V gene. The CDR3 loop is CASSENVAGGKTQYF. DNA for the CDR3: TGTGCCAGCAGTGAAAACGTAGCGGGGGGGAAGACCCAGTACTTC.

This CDR3 reads CASSLLPGRNTIYF. CDR3 bases: TGCGCCAGCAGCTTGTTACCGGGAAGAAACACCATATATTTT. The gene calls are TRBV5-1 and TRBJ1-3; no firm D call. Germline lookup yields CDR1 SGHRS and CDR2 YFSETQ. The CDR3 has 14 amino acids. Trimming took off 1 base at V and 5 bases at J, with 10 bases between the two ends.